The source of this T cell receptor beta chain is a study of T cell responses to AZD1222 COVID-19 vaccine. For this clone: What it binds is not known.

Trimming cost V 3 bases and J 4 bases; bases outside gene matches: 4. CDR1 is SGHRS, CDR2 YFSETQ, per germline. The CDR3 is 14 residues long. Broader study findings: Repertoires were obtained only post-peak T cell response. Dominant CD4 TCR responses targeted spike regions 160-218 and 743-854. Donors were mostly white British, more females; clonal diversity possibly underestimated. Two AZD1222 administrations were followed by greater Spike-specific TCR breadth and depth.

This table comes from immunoSEQ multiplex PCR, and its TCRdb copy is limited to in-frame clones, with some not included. Of 95,000 to 100,000 clones listed, approximately 90% were seen once; the top ten hold roughly 1.5%. The sample here was peripheral blood, taken on day 0 of AZD1222 vaccination. The TCR was taken from an adult in good health. The chain recombines TRBV5-1 with TRBJ2-3; 8 bases are shared with TRBD2. Written as DNA, the CDR3 is TGCGCCAGCAGCTCCCCTAGCGGGCCAGATACGCAGTATTTT. It encodes CASSSPSGPDTQYF.